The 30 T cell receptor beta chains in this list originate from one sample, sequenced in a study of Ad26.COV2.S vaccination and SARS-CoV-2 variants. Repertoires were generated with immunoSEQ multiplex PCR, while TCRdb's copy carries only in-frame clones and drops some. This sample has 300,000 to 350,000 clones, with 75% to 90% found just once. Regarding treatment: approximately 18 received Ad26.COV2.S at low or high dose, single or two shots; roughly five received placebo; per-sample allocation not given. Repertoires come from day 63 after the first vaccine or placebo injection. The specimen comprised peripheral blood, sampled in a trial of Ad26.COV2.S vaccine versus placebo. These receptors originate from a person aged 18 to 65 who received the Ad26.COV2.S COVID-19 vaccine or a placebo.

The CDR3 region has the DNA TGTGCCAGCAGCCAGGGACTAGCGGGTACCTACAATGAGCAGTTCTTC. Translation: CASSQGLAGTYNEQFF. The chain joins TRBV4-2 to TRBJ2-1, with 12 bases matching TRBD2. This CDR3 is 16 amino acids long. Germline V gene data show CDR1 as LGHNA and CDR2 as YNFKEQ. Trimming cost V 3 bases and J 2 bases; bases outside gene matches: 2.

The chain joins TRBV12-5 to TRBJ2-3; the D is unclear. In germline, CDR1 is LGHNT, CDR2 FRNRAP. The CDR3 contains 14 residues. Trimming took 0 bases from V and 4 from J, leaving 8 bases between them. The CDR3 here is CASGLVYVADTQYF. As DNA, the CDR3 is TGTGCTAGTGGTTTGGTGTACGTCGCAGATACGCAGTATTTT.

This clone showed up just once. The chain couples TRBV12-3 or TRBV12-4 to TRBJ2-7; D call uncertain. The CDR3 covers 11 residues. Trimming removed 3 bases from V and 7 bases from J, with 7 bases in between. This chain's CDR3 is CASSFRAEQYF. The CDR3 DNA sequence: TGTGCCAGCAGTTTTCGGGCTGAGCAGTACTTC.

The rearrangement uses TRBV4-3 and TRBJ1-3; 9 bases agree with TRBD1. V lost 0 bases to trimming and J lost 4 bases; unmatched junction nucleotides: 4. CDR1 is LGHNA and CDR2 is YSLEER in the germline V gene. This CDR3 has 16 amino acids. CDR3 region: CASSQDRTGAGNTIYF. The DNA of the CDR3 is TGCGCCAGCAGCCAAGATCGGACAGGGGCGGGAAACACCATATATTTT.

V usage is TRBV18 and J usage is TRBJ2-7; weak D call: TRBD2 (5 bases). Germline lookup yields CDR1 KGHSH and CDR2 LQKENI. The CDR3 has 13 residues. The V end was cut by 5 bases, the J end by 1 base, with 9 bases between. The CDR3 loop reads CASSFRGSYEQYF. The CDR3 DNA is TGTGCCAGCTCATTCCGGGGATCCTACGAGCAGTACTTC.

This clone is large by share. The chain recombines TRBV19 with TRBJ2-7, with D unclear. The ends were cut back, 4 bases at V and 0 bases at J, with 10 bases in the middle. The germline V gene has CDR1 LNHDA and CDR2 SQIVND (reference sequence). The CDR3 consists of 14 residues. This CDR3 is CASSKQFSSYEQYF. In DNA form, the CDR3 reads TGTGCCAGTAGTAAACAGTTCAGCTCCTACGAGCAGTACTTC.

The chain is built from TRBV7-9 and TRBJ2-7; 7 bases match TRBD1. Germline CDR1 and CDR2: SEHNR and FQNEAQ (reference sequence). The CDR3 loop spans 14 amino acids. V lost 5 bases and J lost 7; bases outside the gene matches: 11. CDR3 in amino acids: CASSPRQGRGEQYF. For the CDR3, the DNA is TGTGCCAGCAGCCCGAGACAGGGAAGGGGTGAGCAGTACTTC.

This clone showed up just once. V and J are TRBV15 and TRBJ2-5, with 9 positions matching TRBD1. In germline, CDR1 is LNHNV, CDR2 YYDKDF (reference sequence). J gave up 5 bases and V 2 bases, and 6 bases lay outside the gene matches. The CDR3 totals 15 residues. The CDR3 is CATSRNSGQGETQYF. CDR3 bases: TGTGCCACCAGCAGAAACAGTGGACAGGGGGAGACCCAGTACTTC.

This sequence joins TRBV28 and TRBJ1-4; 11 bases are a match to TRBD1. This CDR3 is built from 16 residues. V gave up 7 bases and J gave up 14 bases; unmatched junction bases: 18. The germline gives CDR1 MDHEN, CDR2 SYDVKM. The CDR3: CASTSTGQGDLSSLFF. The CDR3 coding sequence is TGTGCCAGCACCTCAACGGGACAGGGGGACCTCAGTAGTCTGTTTTTT.

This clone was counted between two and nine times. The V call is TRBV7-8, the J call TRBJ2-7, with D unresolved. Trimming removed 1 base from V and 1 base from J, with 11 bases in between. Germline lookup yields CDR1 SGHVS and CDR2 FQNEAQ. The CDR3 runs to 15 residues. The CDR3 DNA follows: TGTGCCAGCAGCTTAGGGGCAGGCTTATCCTACGAGCAGTACTTC. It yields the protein CASSLGAGLSYEQYF.

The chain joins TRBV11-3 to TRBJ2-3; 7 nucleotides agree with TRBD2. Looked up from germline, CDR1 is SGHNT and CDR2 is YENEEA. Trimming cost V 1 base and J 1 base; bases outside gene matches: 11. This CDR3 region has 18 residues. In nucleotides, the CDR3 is TGTGCCAGCAGCTTAGGCGGGTCGCGGCTAGCGGGCACAGATACGCAGTATTTT. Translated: CASSLGGSRLAGTDTQYF.

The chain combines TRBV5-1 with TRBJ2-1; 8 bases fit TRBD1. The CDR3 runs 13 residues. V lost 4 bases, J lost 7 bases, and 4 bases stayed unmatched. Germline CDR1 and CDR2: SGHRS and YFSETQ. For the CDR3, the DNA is TGCGCCAGCAGCCGGACAGGGCAGAATGAGCAGTTCTTC. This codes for CASSRTGQNEQFF. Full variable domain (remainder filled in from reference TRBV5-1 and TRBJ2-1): KAGVTQTPRYLIKTRGQQVTLSCSPISGHRSVSWYQQTPGQGLQFLFEYFSETQRNKGNFPGRFSGRQFSNSRSEMNVSTLELGDSALYLCASSRTGQNEQFFGPGTRLTVL.

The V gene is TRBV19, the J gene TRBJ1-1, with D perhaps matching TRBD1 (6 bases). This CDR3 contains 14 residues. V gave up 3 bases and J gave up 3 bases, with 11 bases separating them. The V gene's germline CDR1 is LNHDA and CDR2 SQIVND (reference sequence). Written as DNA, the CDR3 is TGTGCCAGTAGTATCAGGGCAGGGGACACTGAAGCTTTCTTT. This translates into CASSIRAGDTEAFF. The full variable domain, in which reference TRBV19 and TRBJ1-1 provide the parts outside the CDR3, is DGGITQSPKYLFRKEGQNVTLSCEQNLNHDAMYWYRQDPGQGLRLIYYSQIVNDFQKGDIAEGYSVSREKKESFPLTVTSAQKNPTAFYLCASSIRAGDTEAFFGQGTRLTVV.

The CDR3 DNA reads TGTGCCAGCTCACCAATCGGGACAGGGTACACTGAAGCTTTCTTT. It is translated as CASSPIGTGYTEAFF. This chain joins TRBV18 and TRBJ1-1, with 9 bases aligning to TRBD1. CDR3 length: 15 amino acids. J gave up 3 bases and V 2 bases, and 4 bases lay outside the gene matches. Germline CDR1 KGHSH, CDR2 LQKENI.

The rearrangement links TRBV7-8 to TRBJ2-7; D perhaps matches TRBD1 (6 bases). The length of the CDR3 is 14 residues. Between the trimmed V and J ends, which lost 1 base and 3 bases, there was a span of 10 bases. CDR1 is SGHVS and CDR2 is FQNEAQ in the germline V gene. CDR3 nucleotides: TGTGCCAGCAGCTTAGAGGGACACCTCTACGAGCAGTACTTC. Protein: CASSLEGHLYEQYF.

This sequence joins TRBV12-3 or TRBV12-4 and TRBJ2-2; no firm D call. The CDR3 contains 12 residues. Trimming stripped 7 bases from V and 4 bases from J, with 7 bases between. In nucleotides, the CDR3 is TGTGCCAGCACCTGGGGCACCGGGGAGCTGTTTTTT. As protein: CASTWGTGELFF.

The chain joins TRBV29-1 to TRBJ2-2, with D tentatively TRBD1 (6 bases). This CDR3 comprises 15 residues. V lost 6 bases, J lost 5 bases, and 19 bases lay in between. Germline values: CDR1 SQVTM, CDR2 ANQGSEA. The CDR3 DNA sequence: TGCAGCGTCCAGATTACTCACAGGGAAACCGGGGAGCTGTTTTTT. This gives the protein CSVQITHRETGELFF.

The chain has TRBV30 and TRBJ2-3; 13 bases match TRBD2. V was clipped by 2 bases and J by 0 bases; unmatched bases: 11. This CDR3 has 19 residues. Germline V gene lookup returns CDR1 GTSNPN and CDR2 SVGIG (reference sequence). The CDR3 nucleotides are TGTGCCTGGAGTCGATTTCCGGGACTAGCGGGAACTAGCACAGATACGCAGTATTTT. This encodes CAWSRFPGLAGTSTDTQYF.

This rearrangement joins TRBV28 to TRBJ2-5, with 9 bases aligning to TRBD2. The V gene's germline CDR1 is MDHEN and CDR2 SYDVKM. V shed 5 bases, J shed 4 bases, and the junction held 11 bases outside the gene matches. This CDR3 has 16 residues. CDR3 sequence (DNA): TGTGCCAGCAGTCTTAGCGGGAGTTATAGGAGAGAGACCCAGTACTTC. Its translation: CASSLSGSYRRETQYF.

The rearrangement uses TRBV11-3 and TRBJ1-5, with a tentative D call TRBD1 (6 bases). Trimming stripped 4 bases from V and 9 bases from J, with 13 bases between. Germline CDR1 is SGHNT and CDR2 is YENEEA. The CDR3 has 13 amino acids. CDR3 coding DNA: TGTGCCAGCAGCTCCCAGGGGTCTAGGCCCCAGCATTTT. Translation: CASSSQGSRPQHF. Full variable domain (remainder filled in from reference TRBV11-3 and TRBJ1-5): EAGVVQSPRYKIIEKKQPVAFWCNPISGHNTLYWYLQNLGQGPELLIRYENEEAVDDSQLPKDRFSAERLKGVDSTLKIQPAELGDSAVYLCASSSQGSRPQHFGDGTRLSIL.

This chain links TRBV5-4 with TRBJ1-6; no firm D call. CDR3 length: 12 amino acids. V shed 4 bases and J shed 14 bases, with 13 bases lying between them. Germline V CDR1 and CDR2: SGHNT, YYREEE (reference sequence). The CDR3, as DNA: TGTGCCAGCAGCGGTGGAGGGCAAACCCTCCACTTT. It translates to CASSGGGQTLHF.

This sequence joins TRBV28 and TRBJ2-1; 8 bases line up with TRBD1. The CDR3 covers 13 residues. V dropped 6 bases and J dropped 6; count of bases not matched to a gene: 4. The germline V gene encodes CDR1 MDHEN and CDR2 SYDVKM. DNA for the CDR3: TGTGCCAGCAGACGACAGGGGCTCAATGAGCAGTTCTTC. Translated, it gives CASRRQGLNEQFF.

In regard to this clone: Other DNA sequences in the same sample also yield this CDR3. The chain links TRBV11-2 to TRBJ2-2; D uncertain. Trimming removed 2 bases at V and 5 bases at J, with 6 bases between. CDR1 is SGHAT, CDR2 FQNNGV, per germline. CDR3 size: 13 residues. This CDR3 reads CASSLSGTGELFF. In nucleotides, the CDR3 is TGTGCCAGCAGCTTATCGGGTACCGGGGAGCTGTTTTTT.

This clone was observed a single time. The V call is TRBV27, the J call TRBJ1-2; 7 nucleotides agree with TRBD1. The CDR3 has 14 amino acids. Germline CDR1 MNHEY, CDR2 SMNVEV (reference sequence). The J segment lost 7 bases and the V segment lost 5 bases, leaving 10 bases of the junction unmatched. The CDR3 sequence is CASSTTGVLAGYTF. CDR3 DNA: TGTGCCAGCAGTACTACAGGGGTGCTCGCTGGCTACACCTTC.

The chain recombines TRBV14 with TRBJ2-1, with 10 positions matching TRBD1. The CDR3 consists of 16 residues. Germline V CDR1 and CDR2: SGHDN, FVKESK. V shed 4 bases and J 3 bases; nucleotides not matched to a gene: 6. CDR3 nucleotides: TGTGCCAGCAGCCCATCCGGGACAGGGGACTACAATGAGCAGTTCTTC. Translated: CASSPSGTGDYNEQFF.

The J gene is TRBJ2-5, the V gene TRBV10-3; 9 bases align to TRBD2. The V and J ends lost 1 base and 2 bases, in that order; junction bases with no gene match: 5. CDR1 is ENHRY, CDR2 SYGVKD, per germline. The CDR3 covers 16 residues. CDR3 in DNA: TGTGCCATCAGTGAGTACTCTAGCGGGGCGCAAGAGACCCAGTACTTC. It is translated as CAISEYSSGAQETQYF.

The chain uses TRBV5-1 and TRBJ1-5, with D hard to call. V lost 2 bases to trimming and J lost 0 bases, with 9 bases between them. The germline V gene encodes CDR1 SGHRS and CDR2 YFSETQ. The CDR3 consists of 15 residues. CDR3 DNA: TGCGCCAGCAGCTTAGGTAGTGGTAGCAATCAGCCCCAGCATTTT. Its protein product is CASSLGSGSNQPQHF.

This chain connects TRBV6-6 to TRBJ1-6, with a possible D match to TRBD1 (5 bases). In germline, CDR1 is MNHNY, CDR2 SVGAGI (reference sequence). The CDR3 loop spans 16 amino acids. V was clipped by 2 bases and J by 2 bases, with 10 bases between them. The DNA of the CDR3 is TGTGCCAGCAGTTACGGGGGTAGCACCTATAATTCACCCCTCCACTTT. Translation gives CASSYGGSTYNSPLHF.

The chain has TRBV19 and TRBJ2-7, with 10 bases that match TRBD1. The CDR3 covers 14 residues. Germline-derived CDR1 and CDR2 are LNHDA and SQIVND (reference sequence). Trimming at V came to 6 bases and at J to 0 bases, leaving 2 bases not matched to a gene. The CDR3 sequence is CASRDRGPSYEQYF. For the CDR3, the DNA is TGTGCCAGTAGAGACAGGGGGCCCTCCTACGAGCAGTACTTC.

The CDR3 loop reads CAIKEVDSQETQYF. CDR3 in DNA: TGTGCCATCAAGGAGGTGGACAGTCAAGAGACCCAGTACTTC. The chain combines TRBV7-8 with TRBJ2-5; D might be TRBD1 (6 bases). This CDR3 has 14 residues. Germline values: CDR1 SGHVS, CDR2 FQNEAQ. Trimming left V 10 bases short and J 2 bases short, with 17 bases between.